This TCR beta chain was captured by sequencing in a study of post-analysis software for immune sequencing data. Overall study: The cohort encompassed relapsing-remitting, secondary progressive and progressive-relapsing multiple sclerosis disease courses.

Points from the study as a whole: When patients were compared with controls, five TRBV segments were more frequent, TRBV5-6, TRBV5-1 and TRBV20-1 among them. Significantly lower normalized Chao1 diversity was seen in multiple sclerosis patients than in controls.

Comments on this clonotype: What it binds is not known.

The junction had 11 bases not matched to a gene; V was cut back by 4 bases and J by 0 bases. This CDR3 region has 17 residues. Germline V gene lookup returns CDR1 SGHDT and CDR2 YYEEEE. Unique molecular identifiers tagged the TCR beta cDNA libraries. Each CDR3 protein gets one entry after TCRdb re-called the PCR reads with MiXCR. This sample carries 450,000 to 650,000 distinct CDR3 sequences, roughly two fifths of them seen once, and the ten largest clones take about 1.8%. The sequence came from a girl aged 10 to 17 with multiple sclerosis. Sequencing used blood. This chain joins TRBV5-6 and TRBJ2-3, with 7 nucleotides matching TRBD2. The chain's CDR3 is CASSRFLAAISTDTQYF. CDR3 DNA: TGTGCCAGCAGCCGGTTCCTAGCGGCGATCAGCACAGATACGCAGTATTTT. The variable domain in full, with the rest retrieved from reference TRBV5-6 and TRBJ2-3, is DAGVTQSPTHLIKTRGQQVTLRCSPKSGHDTVSWYQQALGQGPQFIFQYYEEEERQRGNFPDRFSGHQFPNYSSELNVNALLLGDSALYLCASSRFLAAISTDTQYFGPGTRLTVL.